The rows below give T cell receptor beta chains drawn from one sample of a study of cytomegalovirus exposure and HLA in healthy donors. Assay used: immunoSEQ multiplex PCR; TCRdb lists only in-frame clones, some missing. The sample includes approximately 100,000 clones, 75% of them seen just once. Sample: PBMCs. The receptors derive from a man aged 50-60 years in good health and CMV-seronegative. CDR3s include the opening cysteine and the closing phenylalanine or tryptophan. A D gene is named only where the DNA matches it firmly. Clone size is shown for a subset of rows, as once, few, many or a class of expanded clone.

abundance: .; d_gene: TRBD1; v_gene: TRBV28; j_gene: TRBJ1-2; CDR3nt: TGTGCCAGCAGTTCCTTATCCGGGACAGGGGTTGGCTACACCTTC; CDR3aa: CASSSLSGTGVGYTF
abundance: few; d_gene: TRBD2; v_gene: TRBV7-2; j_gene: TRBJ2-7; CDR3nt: TGTGCCAGCAGCTTAGTAGAAGGCCTAGCGGGGGTTGCCTACGAGCAGTACTTC; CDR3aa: CASSLVEGLAGVAYEQYF
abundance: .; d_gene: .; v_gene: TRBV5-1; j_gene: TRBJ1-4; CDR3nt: TGCGCCAGCAGCTCAACTGCCCGAGCAACTAATGAAAAACTGTTTTTT; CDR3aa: CASSSTARATNEKLFF
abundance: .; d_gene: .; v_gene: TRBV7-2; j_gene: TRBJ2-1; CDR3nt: TGTGCCAGCAGCCCCCCTCCCCAGATGAATGAGCAGTTCTTC; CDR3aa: CASSPPPQMNEQFF
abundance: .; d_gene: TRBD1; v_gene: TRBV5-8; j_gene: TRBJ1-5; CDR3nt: TGTGCCAGCAGCTTTTTCGACAGGGGCAATCAGCCCCAGCATTTT; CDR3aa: CASSFFDRGNQPQHF
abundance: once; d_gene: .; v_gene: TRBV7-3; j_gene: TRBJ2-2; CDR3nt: TGTGCCAGCAGCGCGACAGTTACCGGGGAGCTGTTTTTT; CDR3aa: CASSATVTGELFF
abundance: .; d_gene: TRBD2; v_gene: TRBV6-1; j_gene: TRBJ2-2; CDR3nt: TGTGCCAGCAGTGAAGTCCTAGCGGCCAACACCGGGGAGCTGTTTTTT; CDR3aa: CASSEVLAANTGELFF
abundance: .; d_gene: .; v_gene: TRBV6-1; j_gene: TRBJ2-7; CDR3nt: TGTGCCAGCACTTCGGGGATAGTATACGAGCAGTACTTC; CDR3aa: CASTSGIVYEQYF
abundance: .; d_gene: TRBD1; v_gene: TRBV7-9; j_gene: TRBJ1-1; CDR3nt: TGTGCCAGCAGCCCTGGACAGGCCGCTTTCTTT; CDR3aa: CASSPGQAAFF
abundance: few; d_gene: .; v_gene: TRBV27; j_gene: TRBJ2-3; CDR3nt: TGTGCCAGCAGCACTAACCTAGGAGACACGCAGTATTTT; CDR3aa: CASSTNLGDTQYF
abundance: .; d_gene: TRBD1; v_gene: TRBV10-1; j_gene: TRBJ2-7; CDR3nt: TGCGCCAGTGAGACAGGGGACGAGCAGTACTTC; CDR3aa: CASETGDEQYF
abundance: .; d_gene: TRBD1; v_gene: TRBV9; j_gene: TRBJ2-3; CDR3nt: TGTGCCAGCAGCGTAGGGACAGGAGCTAGAAGTAGCACAGATACGCAGTATTTT; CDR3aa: CASSVGTGARSSTDTQYF
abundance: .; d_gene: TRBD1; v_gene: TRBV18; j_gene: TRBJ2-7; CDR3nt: TGTGCCAGCTCACCACAAGGACAGGCCTCGGGGTACGAGCAGTACTTC; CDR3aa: CASSPQGQASGYEQYF
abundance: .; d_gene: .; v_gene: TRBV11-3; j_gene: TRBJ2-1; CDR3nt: TGTGCCAGCAGCTTAGCAGTGGGGCATTCCTACAATGAGCAGTTCTTC; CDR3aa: CASSLAVGHSYNEQFF
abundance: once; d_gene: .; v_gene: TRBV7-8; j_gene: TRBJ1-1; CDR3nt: TGTGCCAGCAGCTTAGTCTGGGCAGGTGAAGCTTTCTTT; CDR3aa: CASSLVWAGEAFF
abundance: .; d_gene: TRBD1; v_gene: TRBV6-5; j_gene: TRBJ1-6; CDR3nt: TGTGCCAGCAGTTATTCAGGGGGTTCCTATAATTCACCCCTCCACTTT; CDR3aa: CASSYSGGSYNSPLHF
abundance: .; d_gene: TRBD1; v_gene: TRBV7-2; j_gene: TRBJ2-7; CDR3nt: TGTGCCAGCAGCTCCTCCGGGACAGGCCAAAGCGAGCAGTACTTC; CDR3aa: CASSSSGTGQSEQYF
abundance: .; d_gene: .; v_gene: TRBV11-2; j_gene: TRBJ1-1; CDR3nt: TGTGCCAGCAGCTTATGGGGTCAGGGGAACACTGAAGCTTTCTTT; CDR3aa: CASSLWGQGNTEAFF
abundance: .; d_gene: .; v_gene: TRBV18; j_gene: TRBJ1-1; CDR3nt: TGTGCCAGCTCACCAGGAGGGAGGGGGAACACTGAAGCTTTCTTT; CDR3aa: CASSPGGRGNTEAFF
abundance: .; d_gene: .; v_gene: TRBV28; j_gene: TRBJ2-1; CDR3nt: TGTGCCAGCAGTTCATACAATGAGCAGTTCTTC; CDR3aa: CASSSYNEQFF
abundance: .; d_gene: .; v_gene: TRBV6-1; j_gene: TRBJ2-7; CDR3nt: TGTGCCAGCAGCGAGTTTGGGGGCCGGTACGAGCAGTACTTC; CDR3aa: CASSEFGGRYEQYF
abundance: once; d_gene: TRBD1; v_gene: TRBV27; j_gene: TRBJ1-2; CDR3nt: TGTGCCAGCAGCACCGGGACAGGGCGGTCGATCTATGGCTACACCTTC; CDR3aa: CASSTGTGRSIYGYTF
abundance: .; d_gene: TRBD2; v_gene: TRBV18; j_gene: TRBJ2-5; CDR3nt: TGTGCCAGCTCACCACGACTAGCGGACCAAGAGACCCAGTACTTC; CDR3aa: CASSPRLADQETQYF
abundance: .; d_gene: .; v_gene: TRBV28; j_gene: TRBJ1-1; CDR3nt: TGTGCCAGCAGTCCCAGGGTCGCCGCTGAAGCTTTCTTT; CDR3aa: CASSPRVAAEAFF
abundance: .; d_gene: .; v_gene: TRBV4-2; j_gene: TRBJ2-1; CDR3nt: TGTGCCAGCAGCCAAGGCGGGCCGTACAATGAGCAGTTCTTC; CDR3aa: CASSQGGPYNEQFF
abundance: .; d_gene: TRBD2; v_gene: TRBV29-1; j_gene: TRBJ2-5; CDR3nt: TGCAGCGTCACTGTAACCGGGACTAGCGTTCGAGGAGAGACCCAGTACTTC; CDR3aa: CSVTVTGTSVRGETQYF
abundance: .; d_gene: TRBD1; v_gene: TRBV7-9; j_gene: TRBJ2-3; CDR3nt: TGTGCCAGCAGCTACGATTTACAGGGGGTAGATACGCAGTATTTT; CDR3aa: CASSYDLQGVDTQYF
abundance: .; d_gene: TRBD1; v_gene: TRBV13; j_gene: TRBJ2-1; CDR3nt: TGTGCCAGCCTCATCGAGGGGGCTTACAATGAGCAGTTCTTC; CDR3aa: CASLIEGAYNEQFF
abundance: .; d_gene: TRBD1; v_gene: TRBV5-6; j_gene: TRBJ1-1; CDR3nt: TGTGCCAGCAGCCAGCCTATAACAGGGGGCTACACTGAAGCTTTCTTT; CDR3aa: CASSQPITGGYTEAFF
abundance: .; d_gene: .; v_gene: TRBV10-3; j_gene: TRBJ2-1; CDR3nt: TGTGCCATCAGTAGTGGGGGCCATGAGCAGTTCTTC; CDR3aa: CAISSGGHEQFF
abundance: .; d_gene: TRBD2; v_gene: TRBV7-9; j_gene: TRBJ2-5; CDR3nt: TGTTCCAGCAGCTTACGAGGCGGAGCGGGGGGCCACCAAGAGACCCAGTACTTC; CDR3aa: CSSSLRGGAGGHQETQYF
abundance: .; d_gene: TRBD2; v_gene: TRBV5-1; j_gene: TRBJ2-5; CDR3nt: TGCGTCAGCAGCCCCGGGATTCGGCTAGCGGGAGGAGAGACCCAGTACTTC; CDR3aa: CVSSPGIRLAGGETQYF
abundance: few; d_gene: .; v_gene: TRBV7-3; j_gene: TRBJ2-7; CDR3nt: TGTGCCAGCAGCCCCGACCTGGGTGACAGCTTCACCTACGAGCAGTACTTC; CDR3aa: CASSPDLGDSFTYEQYF